The 19 T cell receptor beta chains below were found in one sample sequenced in a study of OX40 agonist ivuxolimab in advanced cancers. The repertoire was sequenced with immunoSEQ multiplex PCR; TCRdb's copy has only in-frame clones and lacks some. This sample has fewer than 65,000 clones; about 89% occur once, and the top ten carry approximately 1.4%. Sample: CD4+ or CD8+ T cells sorted from blood, taken in a trial of the OX40 agonist ivuxolimab. These receptors came from an adult with an advanced solid tumor such as melanoma, head and neck, liver or kidney cancer.

The chain has TRBV10-2 and TRBJ1-2, with D perhaps matching TRBD1 (5 bases). The CDR3 consists of 14 residues. Germline values: CDR1 WSHSY, CDR2 SAAADI. V lost 8 bases and J 2 bases, leaving 15 bases between the germline ends. The CDR3 protein is CASDGGSRNYGYTF. The DNA of the CDR3 is TGCGCCAGCGACGGGGGTAGCCGGAACTATGGCTACACCTTC.

J is TRBJ1-1 and V is TRBV19; D is undetermined. Germline V gene lookup returns CDR1 LNHDA and CDR2 SQIVND (reference sequence). The length of the CDR3 is 12 residues. Trimming pared 11 bases from V and 1 base from J, leaving 11 bases between. CDR3 DNA: TGTGCCGTCTCCGGAGGGAACACTGAAGCTTTCTTT. It encodes CAVSGGNTEAFF. The whole variable domain, remainder taken from reference TRBV19 and TRBJ1-1, is DGGITQSPKYLFRKEGQNVTLSCEQNLNHDAMYWYRQDPGQGLRLIYYSQIVNDFQKGDIAEGYSVSREKKESFPLTVTSAQKNPTAFYLCAVSGGNTEAFFGQGTRLTVV.

The chain links TRBV5-4 to TRBJ1-1; no reliable D call. The germline gives CDR1 SGHNT, CDR2 YYREEE (reference sequence). The V gene lost 4 bases and the J gene lost 6 bases, with 13 bases spanning the gap. The CDR3 length is 13 residues. The CDR3 DNA sequence: TGTGCCAGCAGCCGTGAGGCATTGGCTGAAGCTTTCTTT. Translating gives CASSREALAEAFF.

The chain combines TRBV28 with TRBJ2-6; D might be TRBD2 (6 bases). This CDR3 comprises 15 residues. Germline values: CDR1 MDHEN, CDR2 SYDVKM. V lost 5 bases to trimming and J lost 1 base, with 9 bases between them. The CDR3 DNA sequence: TGTGCCAGCAGTCCGGCGGGGTCTGGGGCCAACGTCCTGACTTTC. It codes for CASSPAGSGANVLTF.

J is TRBJ1-2 and V is TRBV7-3; 8 bases align to TRBD1. The CDR3 length is 13 residues. Germline trimming cut 5 bases from V and 7 bases from J; bases unmatched to any gene: 6. Germline V gene sequence: CDR1 SGHTA, CDR2 FQGTGA. This chain's CDR3 is CASSKRQGTGYTF. The DNA for the CDR3 is TGTGCCAGCAGCAAAAGACAGGGGACTGGCTACACCTTC.

This chain uses TRBV5-1 with TRBJ2-5, with D maybe TRBD2 (5 bases). The V end lost 0 bases, the J end lost 6 bases, and 12 bases lay between the germline ends. Per the germline V gene, CDR1 is SGHRS and CDR2 is YFSETQ. The CDR3 loop spans 14 amino acids. In DNA form, the CDR3 reads TGCGCCAGCAGCTTGGGGCAGACTACTCAGACCCAGTACTTC. It codes for CASSLGQTTQTQYF.

The chain is built from TRBV11-3 and TRBJ2-2; 9 bases line up with TRBD1. Germline-derived CDR1 and CDR2 are SGHNT and YENEEA. This CDR3 is built from 14 residues. The V and J ends lost 5 bases and 7 bases, in that order; junction bases with no gene match: 5. The CDR3 coding sequence is TGTGCCAGCAGCGCACAGGGGGCCGTCGGGGAGCTGTTTTTT. As protein: CASSAQGAVGELFF.

The table lists this clone with a count of one. This specimen includes other DNA sequences encoding the same CDR3. V gene TRBV30 combines with J gene TRBJ2-2; D is undetermined. This CDR3 spans 13 amino acids. CDR1 GTSNPN and CDR2 SVGIG come from the germline V gene (reference sequence). Trimming took 0 bases from V and 2 from J, leaving 4 bases between them. The CDR3 DNA sequence: TGTGCCTGGAGTGTACTCAACACCGGGGAGCTGTTTTTT. This sequence encodes CAWSVLNTGELFF.

The chain's CDR3 is CASSPRGASTGELFF. CDR3 nucleotides: TGTGCCAGCTCACCCAGGGGGGCGAGTACCGGGGAGCTGTTTTTT. This sequence joins TRBV18 and TRBJ2-2; the D gene is possibly TRBD1 (7 bases). V gave up 3 bases and J gave up 5 bases, with 13 bases separating them. The CDR3 is 15 amino acids. CDR1 and CDR2 from the germline V gene are KGHSH and LQKENI.

The chain links TRBV10-3 to TRBJ1-3, with D perhaps TRBD1 (5 bases). From germline, CDR1 is ENHRY and CDR2 SYGVKD. V was trimmed by 5 bases and J by 0 bases, leaving 17 bases between them. The CDR3 has 17 residues. The DNA for the CDR3 is TGTGCCATCAGTTCTCCCGTGGACACTAGCTCTGGAAACACCATATATTTT. This gives the protein CAISSPVDTSSGNTIYF.

This clone was seen only a few times. This chain links TRBV18 with TRBJ2-3; D possibly matches TRBD1 or TRBD2 (5 bases each). This CDR3 spans 16 amino acids. V lost 3 bases, J lost 2 bases, and 15 bases lay in between. Germline CDR1 reads KGHSH; CDR2 reads LQKENI. The CDR3 reads CASSPPGTANTDTQYF. Written as DNA, the CDR3 is TGTGCCAGCTCACCGCCCGGGACGGCCAACACAGATACGCAGTATTTT.

The rearrangement links TRBV6-5 to TRBJ1-5; D gene unclear. The CDR3 has 15 amino acids. V was shortened by 0 bases and J by 0 bases, with 6 bases between the two germline ends. CDR1 MNHEY and CDR2 SVGAGI come from the germline V gene. CDR3 DNA sequence: TGTGCCAGCAGTTACTCCGGGGTTAGCAATCAGCCCCAGCATTTT. Its translation is CASSYSGVSNQPQHF.

This chain uses TRBV15 with TRBJ2-1; 8 bases line up with TRBD2. The trim removed 2 bases at V and 5 bases at J, leaving 2 bases unmatched. This CDR3 has 14 amino acids. The germline gives CDR1 LNHNV, CDR2 YYDKDF (reference sequence). CDR3 bases: TGTGCCACCAGCAGACCAGCGGGGGACAATGAGCAGTTCTTC. Translating it yields CATSRPAGDNEQFF.

The CDR3 nucleotides are TGCAGCGTTGGCGTAACGGGCGGGGGCAGACAAGAGACCCAGTACTTC. It translates to CSVGVTGGGRQETQYF. The chain couples TRBV29-1 to TRBJ2-5; D is possibly TRBD2 (7 bases). The V gene's germline CDR1 is SQVTM and CDR2 ANQGSEA. The germline V and J ends were trimmed by 4 bases and 2 bases, with 20 bases remaining between them. This CDR3 is 16 amino acids long.

The chain is built from TRBV5-4 and TRBJ2-7, with 8 positions matching TRBD1. The CDR3 loop spans 15 amino acids. Looked up from germline, CDR1 is SGHNT and CDR2 is YYREEE (reference sequence). The ends lost 0 bases at V and 7 bases at J; junction bases unmatched: 9. DNA of the CDR3: TGTGCCAGCAGCTTGGAGGCAGGGGGCCGTCGAGAGCAGTACTTC. Translated, it gives CASSLEAGGRREQYF.

This chain joins TRBV18 and TRBJ1-1, with D perhaps TRBD1 (5 bases). There are 14 residues in the CDR3. V shed 3 bases and J shed 1 base, with 9 bases lying between them. Germline values: CDR1 KGHSH, CDR2 LQKENI. CDR3 nucleotide sequence: TGTGCCAGCTCACCCGGACAACCGAACACTGAAGCTTTCTTT. Protein product: CASSPGQPNTEAFF. Drawing the rest from reference TRBV18 and TRBJ1-1, the complete variable domain is NAGVMQNPRHLVRRRGQEARLRCSPMKGHSHVYWYRQLPEEGLKFMVYLQKENIIDESGMPKERFSAEFPKEGPSILRIQQVVRGDSAAYFCASSPGQPNTEAFFGQGTRLTVV.

In this sample, this clone turned up once. The chain couples TRBV7-2 to TRBJ2-7; 7 bases fit TRBD1. Germline V gives CDR1 SGHTA, CDR2 FQGNSA. The CDR3 runs to 15 residues. Losses at the gene ends were 5 bases for V and 3 bases for J; bases not matched to a gene: 10. The CDR3 reads CASSRPTGKNYEQYF. CDR3 sequence (DNA): TGTGCCAGCAGCCGCCCGACAGGGAAGAACTACGAGCAGTACTTC.

This chain joins TRBV6-6 and TRBJ1-5; 7 nucleotides agree with TRBD1. CDR1 is MNHNY and CDR2 is SVGAGI in the germline V gene (reference sequence). The CDR3 is made up of 15 amino acids. The J segment lost 6 bases and the V segment lost 0 bases, leaving 5 bases of the junction unmatched. In DNA, the CDR3 is TGTGCCAGCAGTTACTCGGACAGGCGGGGTCAGCCCCAGCATTTT. Its translation: CASSYSDRRGQPQHF.

The chain links TRBV4-1 to TRBJ2-7; TRBD1 agrees at 7 bases. Germline CDR1 and CDR2: MGHRA and YSYEKL. V lost 3 bases, J lost 1 base, and 9 bases stayed unmatched. The CDR3 sequence is 16 residues long. This CDR3 reads CASSQRTQGPSYEQYF. CDR3 sequence (DNA): TGCGCCAGCAGCCAGAGAACACAGGGGCCTTCCTACGAGCAGTACTTC.